This TCR beta chain was obtained from a study of shared clonotypes between healthy human individuals. As for the study in general: The study drew on a couple of women and three men aged 18 to 49 as donors.

On this clone: A read error may account for a junction end that differs from germline.

CDR3 length equals 15 residues. CDR1 and CDR2 (germline): SGHRS, YFSETQ. An assay was performed, and its level was deep. Libraries were prepared by immunoSEQ multiplex PCR; TCRdb keeps only in-frame clonotypes and omits some of them. The table includes 2,100,000 or so clones, almost 96% detected once. The clonotype was recovered from a man aged 18 to 29 in good health. The specimen was naive CD4+ T cells sorted from blood. Subset specified: CD45RA+ positively selected. This rearrangement joins TRBV5-1 to TRBJ2-2; 9 nucleotides agree with TRBD1. In DNA form, the CDR3 reads TGCGCCAGCAGATTGGACAGGGGCTTCTCCGGGGAGCTGTTTTTT. As protein: CASRLDRGFSGELFF.